This record concerns one T cell receptor (beta chain) sequence. Its target is not known. This specimen comes from a study of cytomegalovirus exposure and HLA in healthy donors. Study background: Early on, a data release was issued that held some 91 million unique TCRs from HLA-typed donors.

The PCR employed 60 Vbeta primers together with 13 Jbeta primers. Produced via immunoSEQ multiplex PCR; TCRdb's table is partial and in-frame only. The sample shows about 99,000 clones, roughly 80% of them seen only once. Study findings and constraints: Per a prior analysis, the majority of TCR beta V segments were productive roughly 87% or roughly 30% of the time. Among donors in an Asian-associated ancestry cluster, a later analysis reportedly found fewer N-insertions than the roughly 700-donor mean.

Germline CDR1 reads SGHAT; CDR2 reads FQNNGV. J lost 1 base, V lost 5 bases, and 5 bases had no gene match. The CDR3 totals 15 residues. Unrecorded immune exposure was likely among donors, who were nominally healthy when sampled. This TCR came from a man aged 45-60 years in good health and CMV-seropositive. The sequencing sample was made of PBMCs. The chain has TRBV11-2 and TRBJ2-1; 7 nucleotides match TRBD1. This CDR3 is CASSPDRASYNEQFF. CDR3 DNA sequence: TGTGCCAGCAGCCCCGACAGGGCTTCCTACAATGAGCAGTTCTTC.